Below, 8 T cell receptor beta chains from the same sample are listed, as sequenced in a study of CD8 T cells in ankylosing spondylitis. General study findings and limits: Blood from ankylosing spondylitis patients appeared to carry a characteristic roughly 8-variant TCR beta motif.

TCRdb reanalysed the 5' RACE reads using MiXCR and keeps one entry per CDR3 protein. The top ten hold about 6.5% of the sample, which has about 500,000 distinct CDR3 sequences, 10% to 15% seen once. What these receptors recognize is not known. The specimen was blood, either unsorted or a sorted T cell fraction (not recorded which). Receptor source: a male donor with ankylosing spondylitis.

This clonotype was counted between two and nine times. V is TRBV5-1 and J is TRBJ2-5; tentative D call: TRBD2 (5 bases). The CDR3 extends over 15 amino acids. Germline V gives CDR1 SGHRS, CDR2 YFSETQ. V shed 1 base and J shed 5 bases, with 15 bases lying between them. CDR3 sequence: CASSLSVGNRETQYF. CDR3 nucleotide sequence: TGCGCCAGCAGCTTGTCTGTCGGGAATCGCGAGACCCAGTACTTC. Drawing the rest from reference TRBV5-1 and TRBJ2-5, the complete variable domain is KAGVTQTPRYLIKTRGQQVTLSCSPISGHRSVSWYQQTPGQGLQFLFEYFSETQRNKGNFPGRFSGRQFSNSRSEMNVSTLELGDSALYLCASSLSVGNRETQYFGPGTRLLVL.

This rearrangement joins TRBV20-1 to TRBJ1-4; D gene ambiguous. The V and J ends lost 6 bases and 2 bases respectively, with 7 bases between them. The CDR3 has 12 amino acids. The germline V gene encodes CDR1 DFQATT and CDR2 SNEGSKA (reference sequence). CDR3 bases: TGCAGTGCCACGGGCACTAATGAAAAACTGTTTTTT. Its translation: CSATGTNEKLFF.

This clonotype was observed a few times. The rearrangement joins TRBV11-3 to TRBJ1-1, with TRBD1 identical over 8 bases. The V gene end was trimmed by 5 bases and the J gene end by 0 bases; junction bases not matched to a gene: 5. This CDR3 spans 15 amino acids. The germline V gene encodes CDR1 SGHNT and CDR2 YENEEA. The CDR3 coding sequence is TGTGCCAGCAGCCCAAAGACAGGGGTGAACACTGAAGCTTTCTTT. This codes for CASSPKTGVNTEAFF.

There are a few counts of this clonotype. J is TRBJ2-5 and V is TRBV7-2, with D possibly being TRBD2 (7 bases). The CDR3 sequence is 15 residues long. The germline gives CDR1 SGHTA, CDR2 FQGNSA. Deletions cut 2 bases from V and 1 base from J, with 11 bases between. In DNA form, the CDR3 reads TGTGCCAGCAGCTTAAGGGGGGGTATCCAAGAGACCCAGTACTTC. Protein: CASSLRGGIQETQYF.

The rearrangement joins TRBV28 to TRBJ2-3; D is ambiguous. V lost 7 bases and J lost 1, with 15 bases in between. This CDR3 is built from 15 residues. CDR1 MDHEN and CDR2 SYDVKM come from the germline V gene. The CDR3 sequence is CASIRPAMGTDTQYF. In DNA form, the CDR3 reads TGTGCCAGCATCCGTCCAGCGATGGGCACAGATACGCAGTATTTT.

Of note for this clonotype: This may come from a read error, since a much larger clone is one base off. This chain's CDR3 is CSGGRAGGSYNEQFF. The CDR3, as DNA: TGCAGCGGAGGGCGGGCAGGGGGTTCCTACAATGAGCAGTTCTTC. The chain is built from TRBV20-1 and TRBJ2-1, with TRBD1 as a possible D gene (7 bases). Germline-derived CDR1 and CDR2 are DFQATT and SNEGSKA (reference sequence). The CDR3 runs 15 residues.

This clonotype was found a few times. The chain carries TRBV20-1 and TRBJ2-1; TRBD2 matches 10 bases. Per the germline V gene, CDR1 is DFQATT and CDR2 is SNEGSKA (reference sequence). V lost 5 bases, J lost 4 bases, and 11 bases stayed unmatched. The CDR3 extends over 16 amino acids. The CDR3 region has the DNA TGCAGTGCTGGTACTCGGAGGACTAGCGGTTACAATGAGCAGTTCTTC. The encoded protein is CSAGTRRTSGYNEQFF.

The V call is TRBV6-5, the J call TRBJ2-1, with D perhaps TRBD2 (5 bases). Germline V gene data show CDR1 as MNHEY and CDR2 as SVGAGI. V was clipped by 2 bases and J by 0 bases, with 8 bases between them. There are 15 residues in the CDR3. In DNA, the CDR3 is TGTGCCAGCAGTTACGCGGGCTACTCCTACAATGAGCAGTTCTTC. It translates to CASSYAGYSYNEQFF.